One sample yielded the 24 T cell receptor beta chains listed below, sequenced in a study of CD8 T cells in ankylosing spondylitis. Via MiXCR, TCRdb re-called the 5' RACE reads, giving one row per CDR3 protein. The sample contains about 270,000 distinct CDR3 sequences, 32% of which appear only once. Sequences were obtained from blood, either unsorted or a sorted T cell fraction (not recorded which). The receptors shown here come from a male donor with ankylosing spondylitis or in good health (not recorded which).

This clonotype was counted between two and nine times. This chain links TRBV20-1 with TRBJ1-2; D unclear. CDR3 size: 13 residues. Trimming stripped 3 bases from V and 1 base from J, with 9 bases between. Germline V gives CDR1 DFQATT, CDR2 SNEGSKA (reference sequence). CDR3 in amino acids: CSARIGNNYGYTF. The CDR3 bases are TGCAGTGCTAGGATAGGGAATAACTATGGCTACACCTTC.

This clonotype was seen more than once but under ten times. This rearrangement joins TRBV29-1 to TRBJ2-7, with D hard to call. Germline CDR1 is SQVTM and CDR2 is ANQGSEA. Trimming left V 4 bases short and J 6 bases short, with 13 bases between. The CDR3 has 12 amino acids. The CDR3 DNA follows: TGCAGCGTTGGGGGAAACCCCAGCGAGCAGTACTTC. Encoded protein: CSVGGNPSEQYF.

The DNA of the CDR3 is TGCGCCAGCAGCTTGGCTGGGGGCGGGAACACTGAAGCTTTCTTT. Translating gives CASSLAGGGNTEAFF. V gene TRBV5-1 combines with J gene TRBJ1-1; tentative D call: TRBD1 (6 bases). The ends were cut back, 0 bases at V and 1 base at J, with 10 bases in the middle. Germline V gene lookup returns CDR1 SGHRS and CDR2 YFSETQ. The CDR3 contains 15 residues.

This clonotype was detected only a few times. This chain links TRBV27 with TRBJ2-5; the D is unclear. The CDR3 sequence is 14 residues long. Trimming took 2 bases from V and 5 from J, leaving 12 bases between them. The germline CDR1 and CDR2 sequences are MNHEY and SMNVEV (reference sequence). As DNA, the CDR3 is TGTGCCAGCAGTTTACGATCCCCGTGGGAGACCCAGTACTTC. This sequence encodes CASSLRSPWETQYF.

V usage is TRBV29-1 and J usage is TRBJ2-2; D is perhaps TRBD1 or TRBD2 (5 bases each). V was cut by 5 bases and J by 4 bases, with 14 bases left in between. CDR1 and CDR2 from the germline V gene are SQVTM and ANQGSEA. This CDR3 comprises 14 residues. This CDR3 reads CSVRLRAGTGELFF. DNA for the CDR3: TGCAGCGTTCGCCTCAGGGCGGGCACCGGGGAGCTGTTTTTT.

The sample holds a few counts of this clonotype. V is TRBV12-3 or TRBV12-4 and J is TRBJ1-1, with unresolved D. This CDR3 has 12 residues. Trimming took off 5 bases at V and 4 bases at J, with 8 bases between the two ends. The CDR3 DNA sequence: TGTGCCAGCAGTCTATTGATCACTGAAGCTTTCTTT. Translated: CASSLLITEAFF.

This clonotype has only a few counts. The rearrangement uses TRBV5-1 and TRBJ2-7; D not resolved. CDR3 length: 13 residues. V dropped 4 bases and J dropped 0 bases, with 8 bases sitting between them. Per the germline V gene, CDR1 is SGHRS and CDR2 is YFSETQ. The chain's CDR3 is CASSPSFSYEQYF. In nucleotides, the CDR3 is TGCGCCAGCAGCCCCTCATTCTCCTACGAGCAGTACTTC. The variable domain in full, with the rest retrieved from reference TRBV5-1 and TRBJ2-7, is KAGVTQTPRYLIKTRGQQVTLSCSPISGHRSVSWYQQTPGQGLQFLFEYFSETQRNKGNFPGRFSGRQFSNSRSEMNVSTLELGDSALYLCASSPSFSYEQYFGPGTRLTVT.

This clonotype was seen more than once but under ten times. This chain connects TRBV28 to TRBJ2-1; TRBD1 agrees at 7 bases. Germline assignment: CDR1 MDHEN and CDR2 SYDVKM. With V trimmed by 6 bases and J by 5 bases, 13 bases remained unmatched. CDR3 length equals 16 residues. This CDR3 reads CASSWPLTGLHNEQFF. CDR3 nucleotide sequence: TGTGCCAGCAGCTGGCCCTTGACAGGGCTCCACAATGAGCAGTTCTTC.

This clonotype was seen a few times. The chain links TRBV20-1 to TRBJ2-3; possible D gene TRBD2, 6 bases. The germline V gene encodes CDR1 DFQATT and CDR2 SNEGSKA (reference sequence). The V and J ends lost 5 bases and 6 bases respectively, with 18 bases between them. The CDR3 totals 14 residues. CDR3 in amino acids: CSAPRDGDWDTQYF. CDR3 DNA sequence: TGCAGTGCTCCCCGGGACGGGGACTGGGATACGCAGTATTTT.

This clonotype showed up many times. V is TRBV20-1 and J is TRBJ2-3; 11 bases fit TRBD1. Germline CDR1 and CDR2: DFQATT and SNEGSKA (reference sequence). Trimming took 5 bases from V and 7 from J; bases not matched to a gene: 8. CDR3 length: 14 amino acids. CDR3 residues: CSAPPGQGGYTQYF. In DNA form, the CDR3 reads TGCAGTGCTCCACCGGGACAGGGGGGGTATACGCAGTATTTT.

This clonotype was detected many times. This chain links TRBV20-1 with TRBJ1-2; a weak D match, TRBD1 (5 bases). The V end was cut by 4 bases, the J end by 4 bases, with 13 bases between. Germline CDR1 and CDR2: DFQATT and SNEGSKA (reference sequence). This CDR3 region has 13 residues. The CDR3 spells CSANSPGSYGYTF. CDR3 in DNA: TGCAGTGCTAACAGCCCAGGGTCCTATGGCTACACCTTC.

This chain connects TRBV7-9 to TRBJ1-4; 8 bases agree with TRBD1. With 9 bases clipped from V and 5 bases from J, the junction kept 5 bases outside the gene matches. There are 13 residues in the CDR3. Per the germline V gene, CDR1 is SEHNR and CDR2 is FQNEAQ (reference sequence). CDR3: CASTTGGNEKLFF. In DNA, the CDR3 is TGTGCCAGTACTACAGGGGGAAATGAAAAACTGTTTTTT.

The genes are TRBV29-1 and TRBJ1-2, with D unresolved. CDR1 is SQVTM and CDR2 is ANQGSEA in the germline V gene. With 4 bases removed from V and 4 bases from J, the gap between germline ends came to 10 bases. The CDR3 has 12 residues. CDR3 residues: CSVVGEAYGYTF. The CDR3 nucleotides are TGCAGCGTTGTCGGGGAGGCCTATGGCTACACCTTC.

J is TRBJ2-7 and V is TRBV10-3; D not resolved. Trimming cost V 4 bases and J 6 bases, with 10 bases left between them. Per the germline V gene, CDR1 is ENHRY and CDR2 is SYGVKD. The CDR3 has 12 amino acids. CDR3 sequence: CAISVDQSEQYF. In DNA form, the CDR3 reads TGTGCCATCAGTGTGGATCAGTCCGAGCAGTACTTC.

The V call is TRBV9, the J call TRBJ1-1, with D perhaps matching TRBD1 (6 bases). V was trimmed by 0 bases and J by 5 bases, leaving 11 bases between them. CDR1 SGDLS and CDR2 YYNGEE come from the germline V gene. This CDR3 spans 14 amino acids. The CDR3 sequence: CASSVGFRGTEAFF. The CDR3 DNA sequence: TGTGCCAGCAGCGTAGGGTTCAGGGGAACTGAAGCTTTCTTT.

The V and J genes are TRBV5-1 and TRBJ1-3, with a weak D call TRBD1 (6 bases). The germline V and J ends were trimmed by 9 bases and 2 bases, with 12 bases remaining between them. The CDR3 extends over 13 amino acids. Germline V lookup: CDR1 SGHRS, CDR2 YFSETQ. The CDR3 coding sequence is TGCGCCACCAGTACAGGGCCTGGAAACACCATATATTTT. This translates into CATSTGPGNTIYF.

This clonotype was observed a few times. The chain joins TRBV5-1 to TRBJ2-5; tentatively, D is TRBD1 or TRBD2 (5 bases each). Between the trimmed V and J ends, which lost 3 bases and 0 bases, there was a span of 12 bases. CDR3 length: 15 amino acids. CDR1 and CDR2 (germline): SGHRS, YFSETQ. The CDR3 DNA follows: TGCGCCAGCAGCTCCGGGACGGTGTACCAAGAGACCCAGTACTTC. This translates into CASSSGTVYQETQYF.

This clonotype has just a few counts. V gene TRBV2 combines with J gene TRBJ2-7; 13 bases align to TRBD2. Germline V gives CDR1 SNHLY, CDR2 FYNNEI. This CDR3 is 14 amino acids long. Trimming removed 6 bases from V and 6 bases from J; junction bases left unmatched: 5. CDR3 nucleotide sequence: TGTGCCAGCAGCGAGGGACTAGCGGGGACCGAGCAGTACTTC. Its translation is CASSEGLAGTEQYF.

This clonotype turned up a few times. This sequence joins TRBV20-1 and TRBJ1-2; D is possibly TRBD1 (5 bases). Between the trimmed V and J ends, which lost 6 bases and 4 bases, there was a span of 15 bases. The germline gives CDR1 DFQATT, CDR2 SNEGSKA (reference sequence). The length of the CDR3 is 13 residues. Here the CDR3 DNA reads TGCAGTGCCGAGGAACAGGCAGGCTATGGCTACACCTTC. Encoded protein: CSAEEQAGYGYTF.

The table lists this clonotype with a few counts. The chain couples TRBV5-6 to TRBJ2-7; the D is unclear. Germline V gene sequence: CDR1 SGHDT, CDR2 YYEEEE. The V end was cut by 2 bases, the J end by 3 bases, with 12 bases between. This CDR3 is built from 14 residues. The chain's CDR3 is CASSFMGLNYEQYF. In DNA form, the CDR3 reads TGTGCCAGCAGCTTTATGGGGTTAAACTACGAGCAGTACTTC.

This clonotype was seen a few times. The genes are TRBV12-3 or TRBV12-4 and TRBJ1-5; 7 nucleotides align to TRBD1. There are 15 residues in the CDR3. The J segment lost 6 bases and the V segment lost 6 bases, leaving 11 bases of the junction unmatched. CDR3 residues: CASSRLETGIQPQHF. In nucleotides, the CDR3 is TGTGCCAGCAGCCGCCTAGAGACAGGGATTCAGCCCCAGCATTTT.

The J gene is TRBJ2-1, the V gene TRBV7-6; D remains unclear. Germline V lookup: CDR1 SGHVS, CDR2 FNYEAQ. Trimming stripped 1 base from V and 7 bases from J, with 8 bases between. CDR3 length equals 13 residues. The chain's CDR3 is CASSLDGRNEQFF. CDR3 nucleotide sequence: TGTGCCAGCAGCTTAGACGGACGGAATGAGCAGTTCTTC.

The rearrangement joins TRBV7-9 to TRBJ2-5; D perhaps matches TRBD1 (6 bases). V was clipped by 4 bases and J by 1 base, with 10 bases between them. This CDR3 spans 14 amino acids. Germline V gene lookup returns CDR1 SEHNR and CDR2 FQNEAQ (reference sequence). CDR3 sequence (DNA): TGTGCCAGCAGCTCTCGACAGGCCCAAGAGACCCAGTACTTC. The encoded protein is CASSSRQAQETQYF.

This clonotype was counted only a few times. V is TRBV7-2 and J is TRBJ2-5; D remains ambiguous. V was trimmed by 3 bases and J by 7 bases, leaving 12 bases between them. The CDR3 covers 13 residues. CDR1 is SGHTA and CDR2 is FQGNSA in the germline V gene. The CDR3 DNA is TGTGCCAGCAGCTTCGAGAGGTCTGGGACCCAGTACTTC. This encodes CASSFERSGTQYF. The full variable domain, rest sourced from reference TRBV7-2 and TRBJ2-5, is GAGVSQSPSNKVTEKGKDVELRCDPISGHTALYWYRQSLGQGLEFLIYFQGNSAPDKSGLPSDRFSAERTGGSVSTLTIQRTQQEDSAVYLCASSFERSGTQYFGPGTRLLVL.